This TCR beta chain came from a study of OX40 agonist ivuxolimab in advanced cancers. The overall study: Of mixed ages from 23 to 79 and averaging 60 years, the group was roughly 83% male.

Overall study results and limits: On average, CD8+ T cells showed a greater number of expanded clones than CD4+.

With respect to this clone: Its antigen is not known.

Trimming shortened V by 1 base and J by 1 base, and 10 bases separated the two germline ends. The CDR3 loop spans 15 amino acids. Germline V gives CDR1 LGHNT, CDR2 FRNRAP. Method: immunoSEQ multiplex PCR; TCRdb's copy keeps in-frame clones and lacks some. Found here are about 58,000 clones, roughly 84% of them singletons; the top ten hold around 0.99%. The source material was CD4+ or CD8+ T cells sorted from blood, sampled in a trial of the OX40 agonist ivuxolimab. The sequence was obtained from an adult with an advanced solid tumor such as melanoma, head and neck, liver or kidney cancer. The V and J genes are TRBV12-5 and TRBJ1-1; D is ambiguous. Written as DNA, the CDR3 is TGTGCTAGTGGTTTGGCCTCGACCGGGAACACTGAAGCTTTCTTT. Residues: CASGLASTGNTEAFF.